One and the same sample provided the 3 T cell receptor beta chains below, sequenced in a study of tumor-infiltrating lymphocytes in primary liver carcinoma. Without any cell sorting, 20-30 mg of bulk tissue yielded co-extracted RNA and DNA. Starting from around 500 ng of total RNA, TCR beta cDNA was produced with a primer in the constant region. What produced the TCR beta libraries was three nested multiplex PCR rounds using slightly modified ARM-PCR. Primers for the first two PCR rounds were TRBV1-TRBV30 forward primers and a C-beta reverse primer (around 10 cycles per round). TCRdb itself ran the multiplex PCR reads through MiXCR, one entry per CDR3 protein. The sample lists about 110,000 distinct CDR3 sequences, 82% occurring once. Sequenced input: liver tumor tissue from sampling region 3. Subset indicated: tumor region T3, left-lateral pole. These receptors were taken from a man between 35 and 55 years old with primary liver carcinoma and hepatitis B virus infection.

Turning to this clonotype: As the CDR3 is not closed by the conserved phenylalanine or tryptophan, this likely results from a read error. The V and J genes are TRBV11-2 and TRBJ2-3, with D possibly TRBD2 on 6 matching bases. CDR3 length: 15 amino acids. Germline V lookup: CDR1 SGHAT, CDR2 FQNNGV. The CDR3 DNA is TGTGCCAGCAGCTTAGAGGGGAGGAGGTCAGATACACAGTATCTT. It is translated as CASSLEGRRSDTQYL.

Points on this clonotype: One junction end does not reproduce the germline sequence, and a read error may be involved. The chain recombines TRBV29-1 with TRBJ2-3; 14 bases match TRBD2. Germline CDR1 is SQVTM and CDR2 is ANQGSEA. The CDR3 sequence is 15 residues long. CDR3 protein: CTVSGTSGRGDTQYF. CDR3 sequence (DNA): TGCACCGTTAGCGGGACTAGCGGGAGAGGGGACACGCAGTATTTT.

Regarding this clonotype: Here the CDR3 omits its conserved ending phenylalanine or tryptophan, so a read error is the likely source. The V and J genes are TRBV29-1 and TRBJ2-7; D gene uncertain. Trimming cost V 5 bases and J 6 bases, with 17 bases left between them. This CDR3 is built from 13 residues. The germline V gene encodes CDR1 SQVTM and CDR2 ANQGSEA. The CDR3 DNA is TGCAGCGTTCAATCGAGAGGTGGGCGCGAGCAGTACATC. Encoded protein: CSVQSRGGREQYI.